These T cell receptor beta chains were read from a single sample in a study of T cell changes during pregnancy in multiple sclerosis. The protocol was immunoSEQ multiplex PCR, while the TCRdb copy is restricted to in-frame clones and leaves out a portion. The table records tens of thousands of clones, around 90% of them present only once. The sequencing here drew on peripheral blood, taken in the second trimester of pregnancy. Receptors were obtained from a female donor in good health, enrolled as a control in a pregnancy study. The CDR3 runs from the conserved cysteine through the conserved F or W. The D gene is left open where the match is weak. Clone size is not always given. Where it is, it says once, few, many or a class for expanded clones.

d_call clone_size j_call v_call cdr3_nt cdr3_aa
TRBD1 - TRBJ1-2 TRBV5-8 TGTGCCAGCAGGCTCACAGGGGTCTATGGCTACACCTTC CASRLTGVYGYTF
- few TRBJ2-7 TRBV27 TGTGCCAGCAGTTTAAGGGGACTCTCCTACGAGCAGTACTTC CASSLRGLSYEQYF
- - TRBJ2-2 TRBV19 TGTGCCAGTAGTACCCGACTCCGGGAGCTGTTTTTT CASSTRLRELFF
- - TRBJ2-1 TRBV10-3 TGTGCCATCAGTGATGGCGGGGGCCCCTACAATGAGCAGTTCTTC CAISDGGGPYNEQFF
TRBD2 - TRBJ2-7 TRBV16 TGTGCCAGCAAGCCACTAGCGGGGCCCACGCAGTACTTC CASKPLAGPTQYF
- - TRBJ1-5 TRBV7-9 TGTGCCAGCAGCTTAGCGCCAGGGGCGGATAGCAATCAGCCCCAGCATTTT CASSLAPGADSNQPQHF
- - TRBJ1-5 TRBV19 TGTGCCAGTAGTAGGGACGGGGGGCTTTTCCAGCATTTT CASSRDGGLFQHF
TRBD1 - TRBJ1-4 TRBV30 TGTGCCTGGAGTGTACGACGGGTCTGGGGTGGACAGGGGAAGGGGGCTAATGAAAAACTGTTTTTT CAWSVRRVWGGQGKGANEKLFF
- - TRBJ2-1 TRBV2 TGTGCCAGCAGTGAAGGGCACGAGCAGTTCTTC CASSEGHEQFF
- - TRBJ2-1 TRBV19 TGTGCCAGTACCCTGGGCGGGGACTTCTCCTACAATGAGCAGTTCTTC CASTLGGDFSYNEQFF
- - TRBJ1-5 TRBV6-6 TGTGCCAGCAGGGGTAGGGGCATACTCAATCAGCCCCAGCATTTT CASRGRGILNQPQHF
TRBD1 - TRBJ1-4 TRBV25-1 TGTGCCAGCAGTGAGAACGACAGGGGGCTAAAAGAAAAACTGTTTTTT CASSENDRGLKEKLFF
TRBD2 - TRBJ2-3 TRBV9 TGTGCCAGCAGCCCTTCCTTAGGGGCGGGAGGGTTCACAGATACGCAGTATTTT CASSPSLGAGGFTDTQYF
TRBD1 once TRBJ1-2 TRBV27 TGTGCCAGCAGTACAACAGGGGTGGAGGGCTACACCTTC CASSTTGVEGYTF
- - TRBJ2-7 TRBV30 TGTGCCTGGAGTGCGTCGATACAGAGTTACTACGAGCAGTACTTC CAWSASIQSYYEQYF
- - TRBJ2-1 TRBV27 TGTGCCAGCAGTTTAGCAGGTCGCGTTTTGGATGAGCAGTTCTTC CASSLAGRVLDEQFF
TRBD2 - TRBJ2-3 TRBV29-1 TGCAGCGTTGATACGCGGGGGGGCACAGATACGCAGTATTTT CSVDTRGGTDTQYF
- once TRBJ2-1 TRBV5-6 TGTGCCAGCAGCTCGGGTTTTTCCTACAATGAGCAGTTCTTC CASSSGFSYNEQFF
TRBD2 - TRBJ2-2 TRBV11-3 TGTGCCAGCAGCTTTGTAAGCGGGGGGGCGAGGACCGGGGAGCTGTTTTTT CASSFVSGGARTGELFF
TRBD2 - TRBJ2-1 TRBV7-9 TGTGCCAGCAGTTTTAGCCGGCGGGAGGGCCTCTACAATGAGCAGTTCTTC CASSFSRREGLYNEQFF
- - TRBJ2-7 TRBV29-1 TGCAGCGTTGCCCCTCAGGGGGGCTACGAGCAGTACTTC CSVAPQGGYEQYF
- - TRBJ1-1 TRBV4-1 TGCGCCAGCAGCCTAGACCGTAAGGGGACTGAAGCTTTCTTT CASSLDRKGTEAFF
TRBD2 - TRBJ2-3 TRBV6-1 TGTGCCAGCAGTGCCCTAAGCGGGGGCCTCACAGATACGCAGTATTTT CASSALSGGLTDTQYF
- - TRBJ2-7 TRBV5-4 TGTGCCAGCAGCTTGGTTGGACAAGCCTACGAGCAGTACTTC CASSLVGQAYEQYF
- - TRBJ2-3 TRBV7-6 TGTGCCAGCAGCTACGTGGCGGGCCAACGCGCAGATACGCAGTATTTT CASSYVAGQRADTQYF
TRBD1 - TRBJ2-3 TRBV11-3 TGTGCCAGCAGCTTAGGCCAGGGGGTCACAGATACGCAGTATTTT CASSLGQGVTDTQYF
TRBD1 - TRBJ1-6 TRBV9 TGTGCCAGCAGCGTAGAGGCAGGGGGCTCCTATAATTCACCCCTCCACTTT CASSVEAGGSYNSPLHF
TRBD2 - TRBJ2-3 TRBV10-3 TGTGCCATCAGTTCACTAGCGAGCACAGATACGCAGTATTTT CAISSLASTDTQYF
- - TRBJ2-3 TRBV21-1 TGTGCCTCTGCGGGAGGGGAAGATACGCAGTATTTT CASAGGEDTQYF
TRBD2 once TRBJ2-1 TRBV2 TGTGCGACCAGACGACGGCTAGCGGGAGTGGGGAATGAGCAGTTCTTC CATRRRLAGVGNEQFF
- - TRBJ2-3 TRBV7-2 TGTGCCAGCAGCTCCGGGCCAAGGGGGAGGGTGGATACGCAGTATTTT CASSSGPRGRVDTQYF
TRBD2 - TRBJ2-5 TRBV7-2 TGTGCCAGCAGCTTAAACATGGCGGGAGGGCCAGAGACCCAGTACTTC CASSLNMAGGPETQYF
- - TRBJ1-5 TRBV19 TGTGCCAGCATGGCCGTGGAGGGTGGCAATCAGCCCCAGCATTTT CASMAVEGGNQPQHF
- - TRBJ2-3 TRBV27 TGTGCCAGCAGCCTCAACAGTGGAGATACGCAGTATTTT CASSLNSGDTQYF
- - TRBJ1-3 TRBV6-6 TGTGCCAGCAGTCCCCGAGACACTTACGGAAACACCATATATTTT CASSPRDTYGNTIYF
TRBD2 - TRBJ2-7 TRBV7-2 TGTGCCAGCAGCTCTAGCGGTTTCCCCTACGAGCAGTACTTC CASSSSGFPYEQYF
TRBD2 - TRBJ2-2 TRBV9 TGTGCCAGCAGCCGAGGGGCTAGCGGGGACACCGGGGAGCTGTTTTTT CASSRGASGDTGELFF
TRBD2 - TRBJ2-3 TRBV6-4 TGTGCCAGCGCCCGGGAGCCTAGCGGGGGCGGCACAGATACGCAGTATTTT CASAREPSGGGTDTQYF
- - TRBJ2-3 TRBV11-2 TGTGCCAGCAGCTTAGGGGTTGCGGTGCACACAGATACGCAGTATTTT CASSLGVAVHTDTQYF
- few TRBJ1-2 TRBV30 TGTGCCTGGAGTCCAGGGTCAGGGGACTATGGCTACACCTTC CAWSPGSGDYGYTF
- - TRBJ1-2 TRBV19 TGTGCCAGTAGTACCCGACACGCTTCCTATGGCTACACCTTC CASSTRHASYGYTF
TRBD2 - TRBJ2-1 TRBV30 TGTGCCTGGAGTGGGAGCGGGAGGTATCATGAGCAGTTCTTC CAWSGSGRYHEQFF
TRBD2 - TRBJ2-7 TRBV7-2 TGTGCCAGCAGCGCACTAGCGGGGGGGCCGTACGAGCAGTACTTC CASSALAGGPYEQYF
TRBD1 - TRBJ1-1 TRBV9 TGTGCCAGCAAGGATCGCACAGGGGGCACTGAAGCTTTCTTT CASKDRTGGTEAFF